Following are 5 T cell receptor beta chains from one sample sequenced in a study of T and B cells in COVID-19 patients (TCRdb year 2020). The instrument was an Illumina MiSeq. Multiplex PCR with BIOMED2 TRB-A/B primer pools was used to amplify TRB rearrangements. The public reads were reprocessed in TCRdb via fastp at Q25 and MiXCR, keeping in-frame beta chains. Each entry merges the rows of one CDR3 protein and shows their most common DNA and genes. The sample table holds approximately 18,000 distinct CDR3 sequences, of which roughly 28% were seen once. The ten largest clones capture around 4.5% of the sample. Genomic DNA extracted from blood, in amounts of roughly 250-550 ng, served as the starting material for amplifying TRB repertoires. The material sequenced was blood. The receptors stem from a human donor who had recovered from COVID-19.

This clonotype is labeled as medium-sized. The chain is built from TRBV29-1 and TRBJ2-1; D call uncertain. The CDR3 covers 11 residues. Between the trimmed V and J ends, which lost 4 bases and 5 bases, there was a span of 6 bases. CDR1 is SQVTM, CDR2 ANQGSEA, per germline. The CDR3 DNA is TGCAGCGTTGTGGAGCACAATGAGCAGTTCTTC. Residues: CSVVEHNEQFF.

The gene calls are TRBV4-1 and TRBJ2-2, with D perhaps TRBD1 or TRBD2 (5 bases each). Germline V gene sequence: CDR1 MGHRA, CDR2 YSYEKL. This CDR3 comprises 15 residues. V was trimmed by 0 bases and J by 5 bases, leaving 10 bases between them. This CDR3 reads CASSQEGRSTGELFF. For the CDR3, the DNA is TGCGCCAGCAGCCAAGAGGGACGGAGTACCGGGGAGCTGTTTTTT.

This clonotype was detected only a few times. The CDR3: CASSLDSWAGELFF. In DNA form, the CDR3 reads TGCGCCAGCAGCTTGGACAGTTGGGCCGGGGAGCTGTTTTTT. The rearrangement uses TRBV5-1 and TRBJ2-2; no clear D. Trimming took 0 bases from V and 6 from J, leaving 9 bases between them. Germline V gene lookup returns CDR1 SGHRS and CDR2 YFSETQ. This CDR3 comprises 14 residues.

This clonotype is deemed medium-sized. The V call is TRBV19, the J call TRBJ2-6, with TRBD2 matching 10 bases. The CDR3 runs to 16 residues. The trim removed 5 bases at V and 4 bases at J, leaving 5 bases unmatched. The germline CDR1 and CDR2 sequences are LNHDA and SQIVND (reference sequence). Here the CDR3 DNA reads TGTGCCAGTAGTTGGAGCGGGGGGGCGGGGGCCAACGTCCTGACTTTC. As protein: CASSWSGGAGANVLTF. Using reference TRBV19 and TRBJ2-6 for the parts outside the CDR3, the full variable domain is DGGITQSPKYLFRKEGQNVTLSCEQNLNHDAMYWYRQDPGQGLRLIYYSQIVNDFQKGDIAEGYSVSREKKESFPLTVTSAQKNPTAFYLCASSWSGGAGANVLTFGAGSRLTVL.

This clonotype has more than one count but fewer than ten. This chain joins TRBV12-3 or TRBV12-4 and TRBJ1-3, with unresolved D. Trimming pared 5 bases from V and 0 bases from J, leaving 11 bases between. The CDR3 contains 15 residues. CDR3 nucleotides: TGTGCCAGCAGTCAAGGTAGCGACTCTGGAAACACCATATATTTT. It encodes CASSQGSDSGNTIYF.